The 13 T cell receptor beta chains below were found in one sample sequenced in a study of T cells in Graves' hyperthyroidism and ophthalmopathy (dated by TCRdb to about 2019). The method behind the library was multiplex PCR. Sequencing took place on an Illumina HiSeq 2000. TCR beta CDR3 regions were amplified from RNA transcripts. A first-round RT-PCR of the TCR CDR3 used the HTBI primer set with the Qiagen OneStep RT-PCR kit. TCRdb reprocessing: public reads trimmed at Q25 with fastp, clones called with MiXCR, in-frame beta chains kept. Rows with a matching CDR3 protein are joined into one entry that keeps the most common DNA and genes. The sample table contains roughly 400,000 distinct CDR3 sequences; only one count was recorded for 15% to 19% of them. The ten largest account for 28% of the sample. The sample comprised blood. These receptors were obtained from a young woman with Graves' hyperthyroidism that later progressed to Graves' ophthalmopathy.

This clonotype came up many times. The genes are TRBV5-8 and TRBJ1-1, with D uncertain. The germline V and J ends were trimmed by 4 bases and 1 base, with 17 bases remaining between them. This CDR3 has 16 amino acids. The V gene's germline CDR1 is SGHTS and CDR2 YDEGEE. DNA for the CDR3: TGTGCCAGCAGCCTACACCTTAGAGGAAGGAACACTGAAGCTTTCTTT. Its protein product is CASSLHLRGRNTEAFF.

This clonotype was observed many times. This chain connects TRBV11-2 to TRBJ1-1; unclear D gene. V lost 4 bases and J lost 12, with 12 bases in between. The CDR3 covers 11 residues. Germline V gene lookup returns CDR1 SGHAT and CDR2 FQNNGV. Here the CDR3 DNA reads TGTGCCAGCAGCTCCCCACGGGTCACTTTCTTT. This sequence encodes CASSSPRVTFF. Based on the CDR3 plus reference TRBV11-2 and TRBJ1-1, the full variable domain is EAGVAQSPRYKIIEKRQSVAFWCNPISGHATLYWYQQILGQGPKLLIQFQNNGVVDDSQLPKDRFSAERLKGVDSTLKIQPAKLEDSAVYLCASSSPRVTFFGQGTRLTVV.

This clonotype was recorded a few times. This may be a read error: a much more frequent sequence differs by one nucleotide. The chain has TRBV27 and TRBJ2-1; D perhaps matches TRBD1 (5 bases). Germline-derived CDR1 and CDR2 are MNHEY and SMNVEV (reference sequence). V lost 5 bases to trimming and J lost 0 bases, with 20 bases between them. The CDR3 is 18 residues long. DNA for the CDR3: TGTGCCAGCAGTAACACACAGGTTTACCCTTCCTCCTACAATGAGCAGTTCTTC. The encoded protein is CASSNTQVYPSSYNEQFF.

This clonotype was observed many times. The chain has TRBV20-1 and TRBJ2-1, with TRBD2 as a possible D gene (5 bases). The CDR3 spans 16 residues. Trimming removed 1 base from V and 1 base from J, with 14 bases in between. CDR1 DFQATT and CDR2 SNEGSKA come from the germline V gene (reference sequence). The CDR3 sequence: CSARATGYGSYNEQFF. CDR3 in DNA: TGCAGTGCTAGAGCGACGGGGTACGGATCCTACAATGAGCAGTTCTTC.

This clonotype turned up a few times. The rearrangement uses TRBV7-9 and TRBJ1-1, with D hard to call. The V gene lost 5 bases and the J gene lost 3 bases, with 10 bases spanning the gap. Germline lookup yields CDR1 SEHNR and CDR2 FQNEAQ (reference sequence). This CDR3 has 13 amino acids. The CDR3 DNA reads as TGTGCCAGCAGCCCCCATGGGGACACTGAAGCTTTCTTT. It translates to CASSPHGDTEAFF.

This clonotype was recorded at least ten times. The V gene is TRBV11-2, the J gene TRBJ2-1, with 8 bases fitting TRBD1. Germline V gives CDR1 SGHAT, CDR2 FQNNGV. This CDR3 spans 16 amino acids. With V trimmed by 1 base and J by 5 bases, 7 bases remained unmatched. The CDR3 DNA sequence: TGTGCCAGCAGCTTAGGGGCGGGACAGGTCCACAATGAGCAGTTCTTC. Translating gives CASSLGAGQVHNEQFF.

J is TRBJ2-3 and V is TRBV4-3; the D is unclear. This CDR3 is built from 16 residues. Trimming took 0 bases from V and 2 from J, leaving 12 bases between them. Germline V gene sequence: CDR1 LGHNA, CDR2 YSLEER. The chain's CDR3 is CASSQERLSFTDTQYF. In DNA, the CDR3 is TGCGCCAGCAGCCAAGAACGGCTCTCGTTCACAGATACGCAGTATTTT.

The table lists this clonotype with a few counts. V is TRBV4-2 and J is TRBJ2-3, with D perhaps matching TRBD2 (6 bases). The CDR3 loop spans 16 amino acids. Germline V gives CDR1 LGHNA, CDR2 YNFKEQ. V lost 0 bases and J 0 bases, leaving 10 bases between the germline ends. The CDR3 region has the DNA TGTGCCAGCAGCCAAGAGTCACGGGGGAGCACAGATACGCAGTATTTT. Translation: CASSQESRGSTDTQYF.

The chain uses TRBV14 and TRBJ2-1, with 12 bases that match TRBD2. V was pared by 3 bases and J by 7 bases, with 4 bases of the junction left unmatched. The germline gives CDR1 SGHDN, CDR2 FVKESK. CDR3 size: 15 residues. The CDR3 DNA reads as TGTGCCAGCAGCCACCCGGGACTAGCGGGTAATGAGCAGTTCTTC. Its translation is CASSHPGLAGNEQFF.

This clonotype was recorded at least ten times. The chain combines TRBV20-1 with TRBJ1-1, with 7 bases fitting TRBD1. The V gene's germline CDR1 is DFQATT and CDR2 SNEGSKA (reference sequence). The CDR3 runs 14 residues. V was pared by 2 bases and J by 1 base, with 4 bases of the junction left unmatched. CDR3 amino acids: CSARKGAANTEAFF. The CDR3 nucleotides read TGCAGTGCTAGAAAGGGGGCTGCGAACACTGAAGCTTTCTTT.

The chain carries TRBV14 and TRBJ2-3, with TRBD2 matching over 7 bases. The CDR3 covers 15 residues. V trimming: 4 bases; J trimming: 4 bases; junction bases outside the gene matches: 8. The germline V gene has CDR1 SGHDN and CDR2 FVKESK. The CDR3 sequence: CASSRVGGRADTQYF. The CDR3 coding sequence is TGTGCCAGCAGCCGAGTCGGGGGGAGAGCAGATACGCAGTATTTT.

This clonotype was detected many times. The genes are TRBV5-5 and TRBJ1-6; D remains unclear. Germline CDR1 reads SGHKS; CDR2 reads YYEKEE (reference sequence). CDR3 length: 14 amino acids. V lost 4 bases to trimming and J lost 5 bases, with 10 bases between them. CDR3 amino acids: CASSARADNSPLHF. The DNA for the CDR3 is TGTGCCAGCAGCGCGCGCGCAGATAATTCACCCCTCCACTTT.

In regard to this clonotype: Just one base apart from a much larger clone, this may be a read error. The chain uses TRBV7-8 and TRBJ2-3; D could derive from TRBD1 or TRBD2 (5 bases each). The CDR3 extends over 18 amino acids. The germline V gene encodes CDR1 SGHVS and CDR2 FQNEAQ. Written as DNA, the CDR3 is TGTGCCAGCAGCTTAGTTTTCGTGGGGACCCACGAGGCAGATACGCGGTATTTT. Residues: CASSLVFVGTHEADTRYF.